The 31 T cell receptor beta chains below were found in one sample sequenced in a study of T cells expressing NK-cell markers (dated by TCRdb to the early 2020s). Receptors were amplified or captured by 5' RACE. Sequencing took place on an Illumina HiSeq 2000. TCRdb reprocessed the sequencing reads and holds a single record per CDR3 protein sequence, with no DNA. Per the sample table, the count is some 340,000 distinct CDR3 sequences. In total, the top ten clones hold roughly 5.2% of the sample. Sample: blood T cells: a sorted CD56 or NKG2C T cell subset, CD4+ or CD8+ T cells, or bulk PBMC T cells (not recorded which). Receptor source: a man between 18 and 69 years old in good health.

The chain joins TRBV11-3 to TRBJ2-7; with no DNA, the TCRdb D assignment of TRBD1 cannot be verified. Germline CDR1 and CDR2: SGHNT and YENEEA. CDR3 length: 13 residues. CDR3 sequence reads: CASSALQGFEQYF. Combining the CDR3 with reference TRBV11-3 and TRBJ2-7 gives the whole variable domain EAGVVQSPRYKIIEKKQPVAFWCNPISGHNTLYWYLQNLGQGPELLIRYENEEAVDDSQLPKDRFSAERLKGVDSTLKIQPAELGDSAVYLCASSALQGFEQYFGPGTRLTVT.

The J gene is TRBJ2-1, the V gene TRBV12-3 or TRBV12-4; TCRdb returns TRBD2, unconfirmable since there is no DNA. The CDR3 covers 14 residues. The CDR3 region is CASTLVEGHNEQFF.

The V call is TRBV7-2, the J call TRBJ2-3. Germline values: CDR1 SGHTA, CDR2 FQGNSA. This CDR3 is built from 12 residues. CDR3 protein: CASSASTNTQYF.

The chain is built from TRBV29-1 and TRBJ1-2. The CDR3 runs to 11 residues. Germline V lookup: CDR1 SQVTM, CDR2 ANQGSEA. The CDR3 sequence is CSSGVGYGYTF.

This chain joins TRBV7-2 and TRBJ2-5; without DNA, the TCRdb call of TRBD2 cannot be checked. The germline CDR1 and CDR2 sequences are SGHTA and FQGNSA. The CDR3 runs 13 residues. CDR3 region: CASSRVSGETQYF.

The genes are TRBV9 and TRBJ2-7; TCRdb selects TRBD1, and the lack of DNA leaves this call unchecked. Germline V lookup: CDR1 SGDLS, CDR2 YYNGEE. The CDR3 has 14 residues. The CDR3 sequence: CASSGLQGVNEQYF.

The chain carries TRBV15 and TRBJ2-5. The CDR3 is 14 amino acids. CDR1 is LNHNV, CDR2 YYDKDF, per germline (reference sequence). CDR3: CATSRDRGRETQYF.

The chain recombines TRBV7-2 with TRBJ2-3. The CDR3 runs to 16 residues. Germline V gene sequence: CDR1 SGHTA, CDR2 FQGNSA. CDR3 in amino acids: CASSPHMSKRSDTQYF.

The gene calls are TRBV6-1 and TRBJ2-4; there is no DNA to check the TCRdb D call of TRBD2. The CDR3 runs 13 residues. Germline CDR1 reads MNHNS; CDR2 reads SASEGT. The CDR3 reads CASRAGGGHIQYF.

V gene TRBV2 combines with J gene TRBJ1-6; with no DNA, the TCRdb D assignment of TRBD1 cannot be verified. CDR3 length equals 14 residues. Germline CDR1 and CDR2: SNHLY and FYNNEI. The CDR3 region is CASSEDPPNSPLHF.

The CDR3 sequence is CASSADRGSNEQFF. This chain connects TRBV6-1 to TRBJ2-1; as DNA is missing, the TRBD1 call by TCRdb cannot be tested. The CDR3 consists of 14 residues. CDR1 and CDR2 from the germline V gene are MNHNS and SASEGT.

The rearrangement joins TRBV11-2 to TRBJ2-4; TCRdb's D call, TRBD1, is unchecked because there is no DNA. There are 15 residues in the CDR3. In germline, CDR1 is SGHAT, CDR2 FQNNGV. The CDR3 here is CASSMDRVGKNIQYF. The complete variable domain, with remaining parts taken from reference TRBV11-2 and TRBJ2-4, reads EAGVAQSPRYKIIEKRQSVAFWCNPISGHATLYWYQQILGQGPKLLIQFQNNGVVDDSQLPKDRFSAERLKGVDSTLKIQPAKLEDSAVYLCASSMDRVGKNIQYFGAGTRLSVL.

The chain couples TRBV5-5 to TRBJ2-1; TCRdb calls TRBD2, which cannot be checked without DNA. This CDR3 has 14 amino acids. Germline CDR1 is SGHKS and CDR2 is YYEKEE (reference sequence). The CDR3 spells CASSRTSGYNEQFF. The variable domain in full, with the rest retrieved from reference TRBV5-5 and TRBJ2-1, is DAGVTQSPTHLIKTRGQQVTLRCSPISGHKSVSWYQQVLGQGPQFIFQYYEKEERGRGNFPDRFSARQFPNYSSELNVNALLLGDSALYLCASSRTSGYNEQFFGPGTRLTVL.

V and J are TRBV6-6 and TRBJ2-7. This CDR3 is 13 amino acids long. Germline-derived CDR1 and CDR2 are MNHNY and SVGAGI (reference sequence). CDR3 sequence reads: CASTSSETYEQYF.

The chain uses TRBV5-1 and TRBJ2-1. This CDR3 has 16 residues. Germline-derived CDR1 and CDR2 are SGHRS and YFSETQ. CDR3 sequence: CASSLWQPSSYNEQFF.

The CDR3 protein is CASTLGNRQKNQPQHF. The V and J genes are TRBV19 and TRBJ1-5; the D call from TCRdb, TRBD1, cannot be confirmed without DNA. The CDR3 runs 16 residues. Germline values: CDR1 LNHDA, CDR2 SQIVND (reference sequence).

The CDR3 loop reads CASSRGGGVQAIEQFF. The chain couples TRBV5-1 to TRBJ2-1; TCRdb outputs TRBD2, but without DNA this stays unchecked. Germline V CDR1 and CDR2: SGHRS, YFSETQ. The CDR3 has 16 residues. Filled out from reference TRBV5-1 and TRBJ2-1, the complete variable domain reads KAGVTQTPRYLIKTRGQQVTLSCSPISGHRSVSWYQQTPGQGLQFLFEYFSETQRNKGNFPGRFSGRQFSNSRSEMNVSTLELGDSALYLCASSRGGGVQAIEQFFGPGTRLTVL.

The genes are TRBV18 and TRBJ1-2. The CDR3 spans 12 residues. Germline CDR1 and CDR2: KGHSH and LQKENI. This CDR3 is CASSRGEYGYTF.

The J gene is TRBJ2-7, the V gene TRBV6-5; TCRdb reports TRBD1, a call that lacks DNA to check it against. This CDR3 region has 15 residues. Germline V gene sequence: CDR1 MNHEY, CDR2 SVGAGI. CDR3 sequence: CASSSTGTGVYEQYF.

V is TRBV12-5 and J is TRBJ2-7. Looked up from germline, CDR1 is LGHNT and CDR2 is FRNRAP. The CDR3 is 14 amino acids. The CDR3 reads CASGTPTSNYEQYF.

The chain uses TRBV2 and TRBJ1-5. The CDR3 extends over 15 amino acids. Germline CDR1 and CDR2: SNHLY and FYNNEI. The CDR3 is CASRTYDMGNQPQHF.

The chain is built from TRBV10-2 and TRBJ2-7; the TRBD2 assignment by TCRdb is unverifiable without DNA. The CDR3 runs to 17 residues. Per the germline V gene, CDR1 is WSHSY and CDR2 is SAAADI. CDR3 in amino acids: CASSESRLAQLWSWQYF.

The chain is built from TRBV12-3 or TRBV12-4 and TRBJ2-3. The CDR3 length is 14 residues. CDR3 amino acids: CASSLSLATDTQYF.

The V gene is TRBV12-3 or TRBV12-4, the J gene TRBJ2-3; TCRdb picks TRBD1, but there is no DNA to check that call. The CDR3 runs to 14 residues. CDR3 sequence reads: CASRLSTTRDTQYF.

The V call is TRBV20-1, the J call TRBJ1-5; TCRdb selects TRBD1, and the lack of DNA leaves this call unchecked. The CDR3 length is 15 residues. The germline V gene has CDR1 DFQATT and CDR2 SNEGSKA (reference sequence). The CDR3 protein is CSARSSGDSNQPQHF.

The chain has TRBV18 and TRBJ1-5; absent DNA, TCRdb's TRBD1 call cannot be checked. This CDR3 has 14 residues. Germline-derived CDR1 and CDR2 are KGHSH and LQKENI. This CDR3 reads CASSRDTGEQPQHF.

V and J are TRBV5-1 and TRBJ1-1. CDR3 length: 13 amino acids. Germline CDR1 and CDR2: SGHRS and YFSETQ. CDR3 loop: CASSLPPRDEAFF.

The rearrangement uses TRBV11-2 and TRBJ2-1. Germline CDR1 reads SGHAT; CDR2 reads FQNNGV. CDR3 length: 13 amino acids. CDR3 residues: CAAGGTSFNEQFF.

The chain joins TRBV2 to TRBJ2-7. The CDR3 consists of 14 residues. The germline V gene has CDR1 SNHLY and CDR2 FYNNEI. The CDR3 region is CASSEGHLEYEQYF.

The rearrangement links TRBV19 to TRBJ2-1; no DNA is available, so the TRBD1 call from TCRdb remains unchecked. Per germline, CDR1 LNHDA and CDR2 SQIVND (reference sequence). This CDR3 has 15 amino acids. The CDR3 reads CASSIGLIPQGVQFF.

V is TRBV20-1 and J is TRBJ1-4; TCRdb's D call of TRBD1 is untestable without DNA. CDR3 size: 19 residues. Germline lookup yields CDR1 DFQATT and CDR2 SNEGSKA (reference sequence). The CDR3 loop reads CSARDHGMTGKISNEKLFF.